This T cell receptor (beta chain) was recorded in a study of cytomegalovirus exposure and HLA in healthy donors. Study observations and caveats: A few CMV-associated chains proved CMV antigen-specific in vitro. As a later analysis showed, a missense DCLRE1C variant was linked to trimming of TCR beta V- and J-genes.

The CDR3 sequence is 15 residues long. Germline V gene sequence: CDR1 SQVTM, CDR2 ANQGSEA. V shed 3 bases and J 2 bases; nucleotides not matched to a gene: 7. About this clone itself: The antigen remains unidentified.

13 Jbeta primers and 60 Vbeta primers were used for the PCR. Per the original methods: A follow-up analysis tallied 70 million to 80 million unique TCR beta chains, roughly 11 million shared. Sequencing was performed with immunoSEQ multiplex PCR; in TCRdb, only in-frame clones are kept and a portion is missing. That table supplies the V and J calls and clone size; D and trimming were determined from the DNA. The sample has 210,000 or so clones, around 80% seen once; the top ten hold around 0.45%. The specimen sequenced was PBMCs. This TCR was sampled from a boy between 10 and 17 years old in good health and CMV-seronegative. V gene TRBV29-1 combines with J gene TRBJ2-5; 9 bases agree with TRBD1. The CDR3 protein is CSVDQTGTGQETQYF. CDR3 in DNA: TGCAGCGTTGACCAAACCGGGACAGGGCAAGAGACCCAGTACTTC. Based on the CDR3 plus reference TRBV29-1 and TRBJ2-5, the full variable domain is SAVISQKPSRDICQRGTSLTIQCQVDSQVTMMFWYRQQPGQSLTLIATANQGSEATYESGFVIDKFPISRPNLTFSTLTVSNMSPEDSSIYLCSVDQTGTGQETQYFGPGTRLLVL.